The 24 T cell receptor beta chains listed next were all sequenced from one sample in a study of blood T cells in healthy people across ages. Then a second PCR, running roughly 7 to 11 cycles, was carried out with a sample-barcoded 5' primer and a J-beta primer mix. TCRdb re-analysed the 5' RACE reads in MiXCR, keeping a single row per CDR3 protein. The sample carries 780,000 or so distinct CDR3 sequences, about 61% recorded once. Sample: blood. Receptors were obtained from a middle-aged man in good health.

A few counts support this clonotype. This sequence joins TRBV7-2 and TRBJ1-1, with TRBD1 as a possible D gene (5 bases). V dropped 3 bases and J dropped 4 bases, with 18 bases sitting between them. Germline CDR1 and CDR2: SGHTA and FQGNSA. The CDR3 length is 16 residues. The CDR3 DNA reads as TGTGCCAGCAGCTTTCCCAGCAGGGTCTATCCCACTGAAGCTTTCTTT. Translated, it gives CASSFPSRVYPTEAFF.

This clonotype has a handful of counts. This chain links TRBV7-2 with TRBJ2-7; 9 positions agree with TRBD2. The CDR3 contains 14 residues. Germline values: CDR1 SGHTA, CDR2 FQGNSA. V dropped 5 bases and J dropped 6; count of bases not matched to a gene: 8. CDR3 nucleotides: TGTGCCAGCAGCCCCCCTAGCGGGACTCTCGAGCAGTACTTC. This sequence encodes CASSPPSGTLEQYF.

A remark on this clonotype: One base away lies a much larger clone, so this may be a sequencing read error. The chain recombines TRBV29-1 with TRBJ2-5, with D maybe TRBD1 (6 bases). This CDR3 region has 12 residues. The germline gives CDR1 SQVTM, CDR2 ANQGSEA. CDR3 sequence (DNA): TGCAGCGACCGGACAGCCGAAGAGATCCAGTACTTC. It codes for CSDRTAEEIQYF. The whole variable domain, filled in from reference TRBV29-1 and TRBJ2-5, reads SAVISQKPSRDICQRGTSLTIQCQVDSQVTMMFWYRQQPGQSLTLIATANQGSEATYESGFVIDKFPISRPNLTFSTLTVSNMSPEDSSIYLCSDRTAEEIQYFGPGTRLLVL.

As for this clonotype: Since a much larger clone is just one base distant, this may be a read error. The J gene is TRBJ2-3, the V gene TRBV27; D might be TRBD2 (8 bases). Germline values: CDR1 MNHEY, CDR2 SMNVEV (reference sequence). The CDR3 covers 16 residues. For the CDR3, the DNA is TGTGCCATCAGTCTCTTAGCGGGACAGAGCACAGATACGCAGTATTTT. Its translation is CAISLLAGQSTDTQYF.

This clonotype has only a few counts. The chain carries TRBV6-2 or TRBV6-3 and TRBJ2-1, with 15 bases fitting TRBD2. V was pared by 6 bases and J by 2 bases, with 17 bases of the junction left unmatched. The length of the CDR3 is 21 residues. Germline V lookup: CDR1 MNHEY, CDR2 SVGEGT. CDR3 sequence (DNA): TGTGCCAGCAGCTACCCCATGGGACTAGCGGGAGGTGGAGCTACCTACAATGAGCAGTTCTTC. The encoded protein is CASSYPMGLAGGGATYNEQFF.

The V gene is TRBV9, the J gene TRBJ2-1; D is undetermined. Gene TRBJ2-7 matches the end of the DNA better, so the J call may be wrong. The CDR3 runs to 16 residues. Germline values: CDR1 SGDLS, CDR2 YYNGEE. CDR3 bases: TGTGCCAGCGGACCGGTCGTTGGAGACTCCTACAATGAGCAGTACTTC. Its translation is CASGPVVGDSYNEQYF.

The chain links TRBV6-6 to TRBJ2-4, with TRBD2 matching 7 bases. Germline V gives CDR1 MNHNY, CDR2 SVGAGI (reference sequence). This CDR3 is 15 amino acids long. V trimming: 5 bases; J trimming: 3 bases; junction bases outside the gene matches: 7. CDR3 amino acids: CASSRGGSDKNIQYF. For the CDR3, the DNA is TGTGCCAGCAGTCGGGGCGGGAGCGACAAAAACATTCAGTACTTC.

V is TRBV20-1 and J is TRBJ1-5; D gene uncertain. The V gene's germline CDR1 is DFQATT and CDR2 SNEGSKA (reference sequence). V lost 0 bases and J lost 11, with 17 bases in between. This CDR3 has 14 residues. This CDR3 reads CSARDQNRQETQHF. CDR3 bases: TGCAGTGCTAGAGATCAAAACAGACAAGAGACCCAGCATTTT.

For the CDR3, the DNA is TGCAGCGGTGACAGGAGCTATAATTCACCCCTCCACTTT. Amino acid sequence: CSGDRSYNSPLHF. This chain connects TRBV29-1 to TRBJ1-6; a possible D gene is TRBD1 (6 bases). The CDR3 length is 13 residues. V gave up 7 bases and J gave up 3 bases, with 10 bases separating them. Germline lookup yields CDR1 SQVTM and CDR2 ANQGSEA.

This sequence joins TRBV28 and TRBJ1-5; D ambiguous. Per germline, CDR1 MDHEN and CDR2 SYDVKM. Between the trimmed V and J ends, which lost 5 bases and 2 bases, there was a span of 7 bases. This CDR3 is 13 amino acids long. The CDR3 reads CASSGERNQPQHF. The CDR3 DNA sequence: TGTGCCAGCAGTGGAGAACGCAATCAGCCCCAGCATTTT.

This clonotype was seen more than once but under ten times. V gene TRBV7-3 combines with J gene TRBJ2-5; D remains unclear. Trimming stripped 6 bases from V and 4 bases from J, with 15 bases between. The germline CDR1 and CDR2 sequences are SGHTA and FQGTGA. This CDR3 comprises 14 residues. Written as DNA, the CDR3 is TGTGCCAGCAGTCTGAGATCCCCTGGAGAGACCCAGTACTTC. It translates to CASSLRSPGETQYF. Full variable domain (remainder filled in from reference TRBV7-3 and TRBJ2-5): GAGVSQTPSNKVTEKGKYVELRCDPISGHTALYWYRQSLGQGPEFLIYFQGTGAADDSGLPNDRFFAVRPEGSVSTLKIQRTERGDSAVYLCASSLRSPGETQYFGPGTRLLVL.

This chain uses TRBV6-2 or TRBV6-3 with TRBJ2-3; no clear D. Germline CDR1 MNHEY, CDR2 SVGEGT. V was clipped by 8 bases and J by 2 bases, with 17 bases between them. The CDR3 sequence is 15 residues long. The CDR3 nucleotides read TGTGCCAGCCACTGGGGATCGGCTAACACAGATACGCAGTATTTT. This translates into CASHWGSANTDTQYF.

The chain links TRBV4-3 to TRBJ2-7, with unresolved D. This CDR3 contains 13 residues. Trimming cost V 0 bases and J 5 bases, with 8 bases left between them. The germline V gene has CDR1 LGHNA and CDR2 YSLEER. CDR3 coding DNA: TGCGCCAGCAGCCAAGATGCTAAGCACGAGCAGTACTTC. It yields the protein CASSQDAKHEQYF.

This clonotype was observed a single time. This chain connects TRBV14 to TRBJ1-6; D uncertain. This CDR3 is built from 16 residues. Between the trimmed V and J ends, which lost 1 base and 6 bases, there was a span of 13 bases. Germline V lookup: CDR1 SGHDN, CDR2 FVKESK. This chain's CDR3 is CASSQASTLRNSPLHF. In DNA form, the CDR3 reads TGTGCCAGCAGCCAAGCATCGACCCTACGTAATTCACCCCTCCACTTT.

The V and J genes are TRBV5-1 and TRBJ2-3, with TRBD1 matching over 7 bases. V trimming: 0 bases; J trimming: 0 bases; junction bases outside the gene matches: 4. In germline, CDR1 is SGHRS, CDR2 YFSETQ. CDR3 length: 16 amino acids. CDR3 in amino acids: CASSLGSRGSTDTQYF. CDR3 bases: TGCGCCAGCAGCTTGGGCTCCAGGGGGAGCACAGATACGCAGTATTTT.

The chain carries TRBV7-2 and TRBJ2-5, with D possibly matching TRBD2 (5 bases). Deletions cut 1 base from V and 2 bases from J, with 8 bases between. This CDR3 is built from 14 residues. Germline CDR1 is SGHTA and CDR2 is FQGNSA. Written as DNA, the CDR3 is TGTGCCAGCAGCTTAGTTACGGGACAAGAGACCCAGTACTTC. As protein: CASSLVTGQETQYF.

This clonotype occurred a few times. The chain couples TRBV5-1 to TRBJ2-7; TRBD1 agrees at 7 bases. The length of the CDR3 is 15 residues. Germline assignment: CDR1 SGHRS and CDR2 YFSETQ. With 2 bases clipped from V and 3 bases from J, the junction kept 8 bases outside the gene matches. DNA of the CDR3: TGCGCCAGCAGCTTCCTGAGACAGGGAAACTACGAGCAGTACTTC. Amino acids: CASSFLRQGNYEQYF.

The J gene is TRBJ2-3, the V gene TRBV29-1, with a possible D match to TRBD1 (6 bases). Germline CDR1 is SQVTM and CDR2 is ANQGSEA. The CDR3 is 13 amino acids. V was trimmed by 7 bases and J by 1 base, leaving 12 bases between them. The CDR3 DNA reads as TGCAGCGGGGAAAACAGGGGCACAGATACGCAGTATTTT. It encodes CSGENRGTDTQYF.

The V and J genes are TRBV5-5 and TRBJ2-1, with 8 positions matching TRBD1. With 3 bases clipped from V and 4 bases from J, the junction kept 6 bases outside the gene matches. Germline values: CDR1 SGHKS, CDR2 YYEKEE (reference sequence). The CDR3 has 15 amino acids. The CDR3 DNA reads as TGTGCCAGCAGCTCTTCAGGGGGCTTATACAATGAGCAGTTCTTC. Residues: CASSSSGGLYNEQFF.

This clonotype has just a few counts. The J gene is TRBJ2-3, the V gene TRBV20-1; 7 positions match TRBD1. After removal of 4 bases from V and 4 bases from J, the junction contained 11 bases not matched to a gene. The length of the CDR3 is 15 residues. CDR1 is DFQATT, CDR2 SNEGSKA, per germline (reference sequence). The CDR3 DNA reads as TGCAGTGCTACCCCCTCTCGACAGGGCCCAGATACGCAGTATTTT. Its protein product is CSATPSRQGPDTQYF.

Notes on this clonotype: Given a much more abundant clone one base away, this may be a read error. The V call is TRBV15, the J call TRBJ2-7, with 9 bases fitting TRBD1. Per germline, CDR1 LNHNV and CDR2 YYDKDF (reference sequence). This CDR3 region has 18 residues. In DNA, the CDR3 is TGTGCCACCAGCAGAGATTTGCATGACAGGGGGAGCTCCTACGAGCGGTACTTC. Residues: CATSRDLHDRGSSYERYF.

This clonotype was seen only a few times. The CDR3 spells CSGGLGQGKNEQFF. CDR3 DNA sequence: TGCAGTGGGGGATTGGGACAGGGAAAGAATGAGCAGTTCTTC. The chain carries TRBV29-1 and TRBJ2-1; 9 positions match TRBD1. The CDR3 totals 14 residues. Germline V gene data show CDR1 as SQVTM and CDR2 as ANQGSEA.

CDR3 loop: CASSPTGVGYEQYF. Here the CDR3 DNA reads TGTGCCAGCAGCCCGACAGGGGTGGGGTACGAGCAGTACTTC. The chain couples TRBV11-2 to TRBJ2-4, with 8 bases aligning to TRBD1. With the DNA end fitting TRBJ2-7 better, the J assignment may be wrong. CDR3 length equals 14 residues. Germline V gene data show CDR1 as SGHAT and CDR2 as FQNNGV.

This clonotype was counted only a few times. CDR3 nucleotides: TGTGCCAGCGAGCGGGGCCCGCAGTATTTT. Amino acids: CASERGPQYF. The J gene is TRBJ2-3, the V gene TRBV6-1; 7 nucleotides match TRBD2. Germline V lookup: CDR1 MNHNS, CDR2 SASEGT. The length of the CDR3 is 10 residues. Germline trimming cut 8 bases from V and 10 bases from J; bases unmatched to any gene: 3.